The rows below give T cell receptor beta chains drawn from one sample of a study of blood T cell repertoires in COVID-19. Data came from immunoSEQ multiplex PCR; TCRdb stores just in-frame clones and leaves some out. Of 55,000 to 85,000 clones in the sample, approximately 88% were seen once. Material for sequencing was peripheral blood. The receptors were sampled from a human donor in a cohort sampled during active COVID-19. Each CDR3 is given with its conserved first and last residue. Fields, in order: V gene, clone size, D gene, J gene, CDR3 length, CDR3 DNA, CDR3 protein. The D gene is left open where the match is weak. Not every row has a clone size; where given, it reads once, few, many or a size class.

TRBV7-2	NA	NA	TRBJ2-3	14	TGTGCCAGCAGCCCGGCGGAGTGGTTAGATACGCAGTATTTT	CASSPAEWLDTQYF
TRBV27	NA	TRBD2	TRBJ2-3	15	TGTGCCAGCAGTGATAGCGGGAGGCAAACAGATACGCAGTATTTT	CASSDSGRQTDTQYF
TRBV4-1	NA	NA	TRBJ2-7	14	TGCGCCAGCAGCCATTCTAGCACGAACTACGAGCAGTACTTC	CASSHSSTNYEQYF
TRBV14	once	NA	TRBJ1-1	15	TGTGCCAGCAGCCAAGGAGGGCAGTTTAACACTGAAGCTTTCTTT	CASSQGGQFNTEAFF
TRBV5-1	NA	TRBD2	TRBJ2-7	16	TGCGCCAGCAGCCCAGCCGGGACTAGCGGGACCTACGAGCAGTACTTC	CASSPAGTSGTYEQYF
TRBV7-3	few	NA	TRBJ1-2	12	TGTGCCAGCACTGGGGGCGCAGATGGCTACACCTTC	CASTGGADGYTF
TRBV5-6	once	TRBD2	TRBJ2-5	16	TGTGCCAGCAGCTTGTTGCCTAGCGGATCACAAGAGACCCAGTACTTC	CASSLLPSGSQETQYF
TRBV6-5	NA	NA	TRBJ1-1	16	TGTGCCAGCAGTTACTCGGGCCTTGCCATGAACACTGAAGCTTTCTTT	CASSYSGLAMNTEAFF
TRBV5-6	NA	NA	TRBJ2-3	15	TGTGCCAGCAGCTTGTCTAGCGCCAGCACAGATACGCAGTATTTT	CASSLSSASTDTQYF
TRBV29-1	NA	TRBD1	TRBJ2-2	13	TGCAGCGTATCCACAGGGGTCTCCGGGGAGCTGTTTTTT	CSVSTGVSGELFF
TRBV10-3	once	TRBD2	TRBJ2-3	17	TGTGCCATCAGTGAGTCAGAACTAGCGGAATCCACAGATACGCAGTATTTT	CAISESELAESTDTQYF
TRBV27	NA	NA	TRBJ1-1	12	TGTGCCAGCCGTCTCGGGGACACTGAAGCTTTCTTT	CASRLGDTEAFF
TRBV5-1	once	TRBD2	TRBJ2-3	17	TGCGCCAGCAGCTTGGCAAGACTAGCGGGGGGGGCAGATACGCAGTATTTT	CASSLARLAGGADTQYF